Sequencing of this TCR beta chain was carried out in a study of CD8 T cells in ankylosing spondylitis. This clonotype was counted only a few times. Its antigen is currently unknown. Making use of molecular barcodes, quantitative 5'-RACE generated TCR beta libraries. TCRdb itself ran the 5' RACE reads through MiXCR, one entry per CDR3 protein. The table has roughly 700,000 distinct CDR3 sequences, roughly 19% seen once. Whole-study results and caveats: Past studies reported some motif variants in reactive arthritis synovial fluid and blood. Those disease-linked clones were CD8+; they were also relatively rare in peripheral blood. According to the report, clones linked to the disease were significantly enriched in matched synovial fluid samples taken from ankylosing spondylitis patients. Blood from ankylosing spondylitis patients appeared to carry a characteristic eight-variant TCR beta motif.

The origin of this receptor is a male donor with ankylosing spondylitis. Material: blood, either unsorted or a sorted T cell fraction (not recorded which).

The CDR3 DNA is TGCAGTGCTAGTCTGCCCCTGACCTACGAGCAGTACTTC. Translating gives CSASLPLTYEQYF. The chain joins TRBV20-1 to TRBJ2-7; D is unclear. The V gene lost 3 bases and the J gene lost 2 bases, with 11 bases spanning the gap. Germline CDR1 is DFQATT and CDR2 is SNEGSKA (reference sequence). This CDR3 region has 13 residues.